Each of the 3 T cell receptor beta chains below was sequenced from the same sample in a study of T cell clonality in common variable immunodeficiency. Study-wide results and caveats: Reportedly, TCR beta sequences from common variable immunodeficiency showed fewer deletions and N-nucleotide insertions.

No antigen has been identified for these receptors. Some clones are missing from TCRdb's copy, which holds only in-frame ones; the method was immunoSEQ multiplex PCR. The table records roughly 13,000 clones without singletons, the ten largest covering around 8.1%. Sequenced material: peripheral blood mononuclear cells. These receptors were taken from a human donor with common variable immunodeficiency.

This clone turned up a few times. Coverage ceases 3 residues before the CDR3 finishes, and the germline J gene fills in the end. The gene calls are TRBV7-2 and TRBJ2-1; a possible D gene is TRBD1 (5 bases). CDR1 is SGHTA, CDR2 FQGNSA, per germline. V lost 2 bases and J lost 8, with 16 bases in between. CDR3 length: 15 amino acids. CDR3 in amino acids: CASSLPIRGKDEQFF. CDR3 DNA (partial): TGTGCCAGCAGCTTACCAATTAGGGGCAAGGATGAG.

This clone was observed a handful of times. The read ends 3 residues before the CDR3 terminus; that terminus is restored from the germline J gene. The chain couples TRBV20-1 to TRBJ2-5; tentatively, D is TRBD2 (5 bases). Germline values: CDR1 DFQATT, CDR2 SNEGSKA (reference sequence). V lost 4 bases and J 5 bases, leaving 14 bases between the germline ends. CDR3 length: 13 amino acids. CDR3 amino acids: CSAIAGLVETQYF. The part of the CDR3 DNA that was read is TGCAGTGCTATCGCGGGCTTGGTGGAGACC.

This clone was seen more than once but under ten times. The CDR3 is cut off 3 residues early in the read; its end comes from the germline J gene. V gene TRBV7-2 combines with J gene TRBJ2-7; possibly TRBD1 for D (6 bases). Per germline, CDR1 SGHTA and CDR2 FQGNSA. This CDR3 comprises 13 residues. The V gene lost 8 bases and the J gene lost 6 bases, with 17 bases spanning the gap. CDR3 loop: CASADRRDREQYF. The sequenced part of the CDR3 DNA is TGTGCCAGCGCGGACAGAAGGGATCGCGAG.